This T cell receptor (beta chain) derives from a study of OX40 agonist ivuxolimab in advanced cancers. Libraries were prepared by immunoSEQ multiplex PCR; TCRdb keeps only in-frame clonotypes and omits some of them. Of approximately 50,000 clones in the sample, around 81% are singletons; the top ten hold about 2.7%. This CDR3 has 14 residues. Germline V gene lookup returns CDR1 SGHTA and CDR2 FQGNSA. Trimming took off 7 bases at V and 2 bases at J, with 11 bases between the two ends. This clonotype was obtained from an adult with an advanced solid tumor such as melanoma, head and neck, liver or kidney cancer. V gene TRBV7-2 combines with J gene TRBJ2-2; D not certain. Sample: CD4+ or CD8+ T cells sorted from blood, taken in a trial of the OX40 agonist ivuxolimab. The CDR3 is CASNPGLNTGELFF. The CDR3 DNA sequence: TGTGCCAGCAATCCTGGGCTCAACACCGGGGAGCTGTTTTTT.